A single sample gave rise to the 10 T cell receptor beta chains below, sequenced in a study of identical twins. TCRdb re-analysed the 5' RACE reads in MiXCR, keeping a single row per CDR3 protein. The table shows 450,000 or so distinct CDR3 sequences, with 20% to 30% occurring only once. These same data were also listed under a study on T cells expressing NK-cell markers.

The sequencing sample was made of CD4+ T cells sorted from blood. The receptors shown here come from a woman in her late teens or twenties in good health.

This clonotype appeared a few times. The chain couples TRBV6-6 to TRBJ2-2; D gene ambiguous. Trimming left V 7 bases short and J 2 bases short, with 8 bases between. The length of the CDR3 is 13 residues. Germline V gives CDR1 MNHNY, CDR2 SVGAGI (reference sequence). CDR3 residues: CASNIYNTGELFF. The CDR3 nucleotides read TGTGCCAGCAACATTTATAACACCGGGGAGCTGTTTTTT.

The chain links TRBV20-1 to TRBJ2-1, with D hard to call. Trimming removed 2 bases at V and 5 bases at J, with 13 bases between. This CDR3 has 14 residues. From germline, CDR1 is DFQATT and CDR2 SNEGSKA (reference sequence). The chain's CDR3 is CSARPLGRNNEQFF. CDR3 coding DNA: TGCAGTGCTAGACCGCTAGGTAGGAACAATGAGCAGTTCTTC.

This clonotype has ten or more counts. The chain carries TRBV7-2 and TRBJ2-2; D is uncertain. Germline loops: CDR1 SGHTA, CDR2 FQGNSA. CDR3 length: 16 residues. Deletions cut 3 bases from V and 2 bases from J, with 13 bases between. CDR3 residues: CASSLLLLVNTGELFF. Here the CDR3 DNA reads TGTGCCAGCAGCTTGTTACTACTTGTTAACACCGGGGAGCTGTTTTTT.

This chain joins TRBV27 and TRBJ2-4; D not resolved. Per germline, CDR1 MNHEY and CDR2 SMNVEV (reference sequence). V gave up 8 bases and J gave up 0 bases, with 8 bases separating them. The CDR3 is 13 residues long. The CDR3 region is CASASVAKNIQYF. CDR3 nucleotides: TGTGCCAGCGCTTCTGTAGCCAAAAACATTCAGTACTTC.

This chain links TRBV12-3 or TRBV12-4 with TRBJ1-5, with D tentatively TRBD1 (5 bases). The CDR3 totals 16 residues. V was shortened by 3 bases and J by 4 bases, with 16 bases between the two germline ends. CDR3 nucleotides: TGTGCCAGCAGTTTTGGGGGGACTTACTCGAATCAGCCCCAGCATTTT. As protein: CASSFGGTYSNQPQHF.

This clonotype has more than one count but fewer than ten. The CDR3 loop reads CASSFGGLGQPQHF. CDR3 nucleotides: TGTGCCAGCAGTTTCGGGGGTTTAGGTCAGCCCCAGCATTTT. This chain connects TRBV12-3 or TRBV12-4 to TRBJ1-5, with a possible D match to TRBD1 (5 bases). This CDR3 contains 14 residues. The V end lost 3 bases, the J end lost 6 bases, and 12 bases lay between the germline ends.

The CDR3 DNA reads as TGTGCCAGCAGCTTAGATTGGGGGCGGGATGAGCAGTTCTTC. As protein: CASSLDWGRDEQFF. The rearrangement joins TRBV7-2 to TRBJ2-1; a possible D gene is TRBD1 (6 bases). The CDR3 runs to 14 residues. From germline, CDR1 is SGHTA and CDR2 FQGNSA. V lost 1 base and J 8 bases, leaving 12 bases between the germline ends.

This rearrangement joins TRBV7-6 to TRBJ1-5; D uncertain. Trimming pared 3 bases from V and 5 bases from J, leaving 8 bases between. Germline lookup yields CDR1 SGHVS and CDR2 FNYEAQ. The CDR3 has 13 residues. The CDR3 loop is CASSLRADQPQHF. The CDR3 nucleotides are TGTGCCAGCAGCTTGAGAGCCGATCAGCCCCAGCATTTT.

CDR3 DNA sequence: TGTGCCAGCAGTCCACGCTCGGTCGGGGGGGCCACAGATACGCAGTATTTT. Its translation is CASSPRSVGGATDTQYF. This chain connects TRBV6-1 to TRBJ2-3; 8 bases are shared with TRBD2. V was pared by 5 bases and J by 2 bases, with 12 bases of the junction left unmatched. The length of the CDR3 is 17 residues. Germline CDR1 reads MNHNS; CDR2 reads SASEGT.

J is TRBJ2-5 and V is TRBV20-1, with D perhaps assigned TRBD1 or TRBD2 (5 bases each). Deletions cut 3 bases from V and 1 base from J, with 12 bases between. The CDR3 contains 14 residues. CDR1 and CDR2 (germline): DFQATT, SNEGSKA (reference sequence). The CDR3 DNA is TGCAGTGCTAGCTTGGGACGCCTCCAAGAGACCCAGTACTTC. It translates to CSASLGRLQETQYF.